Below are 8 T cell receptor beta chains sequenced from a single sample in a study of shared clonotypes between healthy human individuals. The data were produced by immunoSEQ multiplex PCR, yet TCRdb's version contains in-frame clones alone and is incomplete. The sample contains about 1.5 million clones, 95% to 99% of which appear only once. Source material: naive CD4+ T cells sorted from blood. Subset: CD45RA+ positively selected. These TCRs come from a man aged 30 to 39 in good health.

The J gene is TRBJ2-3, the V gene TRBV5-1; a weak D match, TRBD2 (6 bases). Germline CDR1 and CDR2: SGHRS and YFSETQ. Trimming removed 0 bases at V and 1 base at J, with 12 bases between. The CDR3 runs 16 residues. This CDR3 reads CASSLAPGEGTDTQYF. The CDR3 DNA follows: TGCGCCAGCAGCTTGGCCCCGGGGGAAGGCACAGATACGCAGTATTTT.

This chain joins TRBV28 and TRBJ2-3; D call uncertain. Trimming removed 1 base at V and 2 bases at J, with 13 bases between. This CDR3 contains 16 residues. Per germline, CDR1 MDHEN and CDR2 SYDVKM. CDR3 in DNA: TGTGCCAGCAGTTTATATGGCTACCAGAACACAGATACGCAGTATTTT. Amino acids: CASSLYGYQNTDTQYF.

The rearrangement links TRBV2 to TRBJ2-7, with D tentatively TRBD1 or TRBD2 (5 bases each). CDR1 and CDR2 (germline): SNHLY, FYNNEI. The CDR3 totals 15 residues. Trimming removed 2 bases from V and 0 bases from J, with 11 bases in between. CDR3 residues: CASSETGGSSYEQYF. In DNA, the CDR3 is TGTGCCAGCAGTGAAACAGGTGGGAGCTCCTACGAGCAGTACTTC.

The chain is built from TRBV6-5 and TRBJ2-7; 8 positions agree with TRBD1. V lost 8 bases to trimming and J lost 0 bases; unmatched junction nucleotides: 6. From germline, CDR1 is MNHEY and CDR2 SVGAGI. The CDR3 is 14 amino acids. CDR3 loop: CASGLDRASYEQYF. CDR3 sequence (DNA): TGTGCCAGCGGCCTGGACAGGGCCTCCTACGAGCAGTACTTC.

The chain carries TRBV19 and TRBJ1-2; weak D call: TRBD1 (5 bases). V was clipped by 5 bases and J by 0 bases, with 13 bases between them. The CDR3 extends over 15 amino acids. Per germline, CDR1 LNHDA and CDR2 SQIVND (reference sequence). CDR3 loop: CASSPRGLANYGYTF. The CDR3 coding sequence is TGTGCCAGTAGTCCAAGGGGACTCGCTAACTATGGCTACACCTTC.

The gene calls are TRBV5-4 and TRBJ2-7; 15 positions match TRBD2. Germline loops: CDR1 SGHNT, CDR2 YYREEE (reference sequence). The V segment lost 9 bases and the J segment 0 bases; nucleotides outside the gene matches: 13. The CDR3 has 18 residues. The CDR3 loop is CATSDGLAGGLSSYEQYF. For the CDR3, the DNA is TGTGCCACCTCTGATGGACTAGCGGGAGGGCTGAGCTCCTACGAGCAGTACTTC.

This chain links TRBV7-6 with TRBJ2-1, with 8 bases fitting TRBD1. This CDR3 has 15 amino acids. Germline lookup yields CDR1 SGHVS and CDR2 FNYEAQ. Trimming cost V 6 bases and J 4 bases; bases outside gene matches: 8. The CDR3 spells CASRPTGDSYNEQFF. CDR3 sequence (DNA): TGTGCCAGCAGACCGACAGGGGACAGTTACAATGAGCAGTTCTTC.

This chain links TRBV6-6 with TRBJ2-5; D uncertain. Germline V lookup: CDR1 MNHNY, CDR2 SVGAGI (reference sequence). Trimming removed 7 bases from V and 5 bases from J, with 14 bases in between. CDR3 length: 13 amino acids. The DNA of the CDR3 is TGTGCCAGCACTCCTCAGGCACGGGAGACCCAGTACTTC. Translated: CASTPQARETQYF.